The T cell receptor (beta chain) under discussion was sequenced for a study of cytomegalovirus exposure and HLA in healthy donors. Worth noting for this clone: Other nucleotide sequences in the sample specify the same CDR3.

CDR1 SGHRS and CDR2 YFSETQ come from the germline V gene. This CDR3 contains 14 residues. V lost 4 bases and J lost 4, with 14 bases in between. The PCR had 60 Vbeta and 13 Jbeta primers. Assay used: immunoSEQ multiplex PCR; TCRdb lists only in-frame clones, some missing. This table lists approximately 45,000 clones. The clonotype originates from a male donor in good health and CMV-seronegative. The specimen was PBMCs. The V and J genes are TRBV5-1 and TRBJ1-2, with D hard to call. The CDR3 DNA is TGCGCCAGCAGCCTGGCCCCGGGTCGCTATGGCTACACCTTC. Amino acid sequence: CASSLAPGRYGYTF.